The clone carrying this TCR beta chain was observed at least ten times. This sample was taken from a study of blood T cells in healthy people across ages. Isolation of PBMCs gave at least 7 million cells per sample. Germline CDR1 and CDR2: SQVTM and ANQGSEA. The CDR3 runs 12 residues. V was clipped by 7 bases and J by 3 bases; unmatched bases: 5. The second PCR ran about 6 to 11 cycles with a sample-barcoded 5' primer and J-beta primers. TCRdb reprocessed the 5' RACE reads via MiXCR and lists one record per CDR3 protein. The sample has approximately 2,000,000 distinct CDR3 sequences; around 42% are singletons.

Sequencing was performed on blood. This chain connects TRBV29-1 to TRBJ2-7; the match to TRBD1 covers 8 bases. The sequence came from a human donor in good health. CDR3 sequence (DNA): TGCAGCGGCGGGACAGGATACTACGAGCAGTACTTC. Protein: CSGGTGYYEQYF.